Below, 21 T cell receptor beta chains from the same sample are listed, as sequenced in a study of neurological immune-mediated disorders. One entry per CDR3 protein, called by TCRdb with MiXCR from the 5' RACE reads. The sample shows tens of thousands of distinct CDR3 sequences, roughly 12% of them seen only once. The time point denotes: longitudinal time-point 3. Material: PBMCs. These receptors all come from a man aged 25-45 years in good health.

This clonotype came up many times. The chain couples TRBV28 to TRBJ2-3; maybe TRBD1 (5 bases). The ends were cut back, 4 bases at V and 1 base at J, with 15 bases in the middle. The germline V gene has CDR1 MDHEN and CDR2 SYDVKM. The CDR3 is 16 amino acids. CDR3 sequence reads: CASSSSGRARTDTQYF. CDR3 nucleotides: TGTGCCAGCAGTTCTAGTGGCAGGGCACGCACAGATACGCAGTATTTT.

This clonotype was seen repeatedly, ten times or more. The chain recombines TRBV5-1 with TRBJ2-1; 7 bases map to TRBD2. V dropped 2 bases and J dropped 6; count of bases not matched to a gene: 5. This CDR3 comprises 14 residues. CDR1 and CDR2 (germline): SGHRS, YFSETQ. The CDR3 DNA reads as TGCGCCAGCAGCTTTGCGGGAGTTAGCAATGAGCAGTTCTTC. It is translated as CASSFAGVSNEQFF.

At least ten counts were recorded for this clonotype. V gene TRBV4-1 combines with J gene TRBJ2-1; D perhaps matches TRBD1 (6 bases). Between the trimmed V and J ends, which lost 4 bases and 6 bases, there was a span of 13 bases. The length of the CDR3 is 14 residues. CDR1 is MGHRA and CDR2 is YSYEKL in the germline V gene. CDR3 DNA: TGCGCCAGCAGCCTACAGGGAGTACTCAATGAGCAGTTCTTC. Translated: CASSLQGVLNEQFF.

This clonotype was found many times. CDR3 coding DNA: TGTGCCAGCAGCCTCCGGGACTATGATGAGCAGTTCTTC. This sequence encodes CASSLRDYDEQFF. The chain links TRBV7-9 to TRBJ2-1; 7 bases agree with TRBD2. V was clipped by 5 bases and J by 8 bases; unmatched bases: 6. Germline V gene lookup returns CDR1 SEHNR and CDR2 FQNEAQ (reference sequence). The CDR3 totals 13 residues. The entire variable domain, with the rest obtained from reference TRBV7-9 and TRBJ2-1, is as follows: DTGVSQNPRHKITKRGQNVTFRCDPISEHNRLYWYRQTLGQGPEFLTYFQNEAQLEKSRLLSDRFSAERPKGSFSTLEIQRTEQGDSAMYLCASSLRDYDEQFFGPGTRLTVL.

The genes are TRBV10-3 and TRBJ2-7, with TRBD2 as a possible D gene (6 bases). In germline, CDR1 is ENHRY, CDR2 SYGVKD. V dropped 4 bases and J dropped 1 base, with 20 bases sitting between them. The CDR3 extends over 17 amino acids. DNA for the CDR3: TGTGCCATCAGTGGCACCTCGCTAGCGCAGAATTCCTACGAGCAGTACTTC. Translated, it gives CAISGTSLAQNSYEQYF.

This clonotype was counted ten times or more. A junction end diverges from the germline sequence, so it may reflect a read error. The V gene is TRBV5-6, the J gene TRBJ2-2; a weak D match, TRBD2 (6 bases). This CDR3 contains 16 residues. Germline CDR1 is SGHDT and CDR2 is YYEEEE. CDR3 protein: CASSLDRGLNIGELFF. The CDR3 DNA follows: TGTGCCAGCAGCTTGGATCGGGGGTTGAACATCGGGGAGCTGTTTTTT.

This clonotype was seen at least ten times. This rearrangement joins TRBV7-2 to TRBJ2-2, with 7 positions matching TRBD2. V lost 5 bases and J lost 2; bases outside the gene matches: 8. Germline V lookup: CDR1 SGHTA, CDR2 FQGNSA. The CDR3 runs 16 residues. CDR3: CASSHRLASNTGELFF. DNA of the CDR3: TGTGCCAGCAGCCATAGACTAGCCTCCAACACCGGGGAGCTGTTTTTT. Together with reference TRBV7-2 and TRBJ2-2, the CDR3 gives the full variable domain: GAGVSQSPSNKVTEKGKDVELRCDPISGHTALYWYRQSLGQGLEFLIYFQGNSAPDKSGLPSDRFSAERTGGSVSTLTIQRTQQEDSAVYLCASSHRLASNTGELFFGEGSRLTVL.

Many counts were recorded for this clonotype. The rearrangement joins TRBV12-3 or TRBV12-4 to TRBJ1-1; 10 positions agree with TRBD1. V shed 6 bases and J 1 base; nucleotides not matched to a gene: 5. CDR3 length equals 15 residues. CDR3 region: CASSLRTGGNTEAFF. CDR3 coding DNA: TGTGCCAGCAGCTTGAGGACAGGGGGGAACACTGAAGCTTTCTTT.

This clonotype occurred once. The chain has TRBV3-1 and TRBJ2-7; 9 nucleotides line up with TRBD1. Germline-derived CDR1 and CDR2 are LGHDT and YNNKEL (reference sequence). V shed 1 base, J shed 4 bases, and the junction held 5 bases outside the gene matches. The CDR3 sequence is 15 residues long. CDR3: CASSQAHRGQYEQYF. The CDR3 DNA is TGTGCCAGCAGCCAAGCTCACAGGGGGCAATACGAGCAGTACTTC.

This clonotype has at least ten counts. The V and J genes are TRBV20-1 and TRBJ1-5; D might be TRBD1 (5 bases). V was shortened by 3 bases and J by 5 bases, with 14 bases between the two germline ends. The germline V gene has CDR1 DFQATT and CDR2 SNEGSKA (reference sequence). The CDR3 covers 14 residues. The CDR3 here is CSASGPDTYQPQHF. In DNA form, the CDR3 reads TGCAGTGCTAGTGGGCCGGACACCTATCAGCCCCAGCATTTT.

This clonotype was recorded many times. The chain uses TRBV6-1 and TRBJ2-7, with 7 nucleotides matching TRBD1. The CDR3 loop spans 14 amino acids. V trimming: 6 bases; J trimming: 1 base; junction bases outside the gene matches: 6. Germline-derived CDR1 and CDR2 are MNHNS and SASEGT. The CDR3 coding sequence is TGTGCCAGCAGCCGACAGGGACGGTCCTACGAGCAGTACTTC. Translated: CASSRQGRSYEQYF.

The table lists this clonotype with many counts. The chain couples TRBV12-3 or TRBV12-4 to TRBJ1-1; possible D gene TRBD1, 5 bases. The germline V and J ends were trimmed by 7 bases and 11 bases, with 14 bases remaining between them. The CDR3 has 11 amino acids. In DNA, the CDR3 is TGTGCCAGCACCCGGGACTTTTGGGCTTTCTTT. Translation gives CASTRDFWAFF.

This clonotype was recorded many times. The V gene is TRBV5-1, the J gene TRBJ2-5; D may be TRBD1 (6 bases). Trimming shortened V by 4 bases and J by 2 bases, and 12 bases separated the two germline ends. The CDR3 extends over 14 amino acids. Germline loops: CDR1 SGHRS, CDR2 YFSETQ. Here the CDR3 reads CASSTPGQQETQYF. CDR3 DNA sequence: TGCGCCAGCAGCACCCCAGGACAGCAAGAGACCCAGTACTTC.

The table lists this clonotype with many counts. The rearrangement uses TRBV21-1 and TRBJ2-2; the table's D gene call, TRBD1, was not cross checked with the DNA. TRBV21-1 is a pseudogene locus. There are 17 residues in the CDR3. This chain's CDR3 is CASTRGPAGEHSGELFF. CDR3 DNA sequence: TGTGCCAGCACCCGGGGGCCGGCGGGTGAACATAGCGGGGAGCTGTTTTTT.

The chain employs TRBV5-1 and TRBJ2-7; D ambiguous. Germline V lookup: CDR1 SGHRS, CDR2 YFSETQ. CDR3 length equals 13 residues. V gave up 4 bases and J gave up 4 bases, with 12 bases separating them. The CDR3 loop is CASSRDGAYEQYF. CDR3 bases: TGCGCCAGCAGCCGCGACGGCGCGTACGAGCAGTACTTC.

There are many counts of this clonotype. This rearrangement joins TRBV20-1 to TRBJ2-5; 9 bases line up with TRBD2. V lost 5 bases, J lost 2 bases, and 6 bases stayed unmatched. The length of the CDR3 is 14 residues. Germline V gene lookup returns CDR1 DFQATT and CDR2 SNEGSKA (reference sequence). Here the CDR3 DNA reads TGCAGTGCTGGCGGGGGGGCGGGACAAGAGACCCAGTACTTC. Translating gives CSAGGGAGQETQYF.

This clonotype showed up many times. The chain is built from TRBV6-5 and TRBJ2-7; tentatively, D is TRBD1 (5 bases). The CDR3 totals 14 residues. CDR1 MNHEY and CDR2 SVGAGI come from the germline V gene. Trimming stripped 0 bases from V and 6 bases from J, with 12 bases between. Here the CDR3 DNA reads TGTGCCAGCAGTTACTCCCTTCAGGGCAGCGAGCAGTACTTC. Amino acid sequence: CASSYSLQGSEQYF.

Concerning this clonotype: This could be a read error, since a much larger clone is one nucleotide away. The chain carries TRBV7-3 and TRBJ1-1; D is ambiguous. Germline CDR1 and CDR2: SGHTA and FQGTGA. V was cut by 2 bases and J by 1 base, with 8 bases left in between. This CDR3 contains 14 residues. The CDR3 DNA follows: TGTGCCAGCAGCTTAGGGCTAGCGAACACTGAAGCTTTCTTT. It yields the protein CASSLGLANTEAFF.

This clonotype was picked up many times. This rearrangement joins TRBV7-2 to TRBJ2-3, with 11 nucleotides matching TRBD2. The CDR3 is 16 residues long. Germline V gene data show CDR1 as SGHTA and CDR2 as FQGNSA. V gave up 1 base and J gave up 7 bases; unmatched junction bases: 7. The CDR3 reads CASSLGSGRVGNTQYF. In DNA, the CDR3 is TGTGCCAGCAGCTTAGGTAGCGGGAGGGTTGGGAATACGCAGTATTTT.

In this sample, this clonotype turned up many times. The chain carries TRBV29-1 and TRBJ1-5, with D possibly being TRBD1 (6 bases). Trimming took off 4 bases at V and 5 bases at J, with 12 bases between the two ends. The CDR3 is 13 amino acids. The germline V gene has CDR1 SQVTM and CDR2 ANQGSEA. The CDR3 sequence: CSVARGMDQPQHF. The CDR3 coding sequence is TGCAGCGTTGCTAGGGGGATGGATCAGCCCCAGCATTTT.

This clonotype was found many times. This rearrangement joins TRBV19 to TRBJ1-1; the D is unclear. V was clipped by 7 bases and J by 2 bases, with 11 bases between them. The CDR3 runs 13 residues. CDR1 is LNHDA, CDR2 SQIVND, per germline (reference sequence). CDR3 in amino acids: CASKFKINTEAFF. The DNA of the CDR3 is TGTGCCAGTAAGTTTAAGATCAACACTGAAGCTTTCTTT. Full variable domain (missing parts from reference TRBV19 and TRBJ1-1): DGGITQSPKYLFRKEGQNVTLSCEQNLNHDAMYWYRQDPGQGLRLIYYSQIVNDFQKGDIAEGYSVSREKKESFPLTVTSAQKNPTAFYLCASKFKINTEAFFGQGTRLTVV.